Sequencing of this T cell receptor (beta chain) was carried out in a study of shared clonotypes between healthy human individuals. The method was immunoSEQ multiplex PCR; TCRdb's version includes in-frame clones alone and lacks a portion of them. The profile shows hundreds of thousands of clones, 95% to 97% of them singletons. Germline V gene data show CDR1 as SNHLY and CDR2 as FYNNEI. The V and J ends lost 6 bases and 4 bases, in that order; junction bases with no gene match: 11. The CDR3 runs 15 residues. The receptor was isolated from a woman in her twenties or thirties in good health. The chain is built from TRBV2 and TRBJ2-5, with 7 positions matching TRBD1. The sequenced sample consisted of naive CD4+ T cells sorted from blood. Specified subset: CD45RA+ positively selected. CDR3: CASSQTGHPRETQYF. The CDR3 DNA is TGTGCCAGCAGCCAGACAGGGCACCCTCGAGAGACCCAGTACTTC.